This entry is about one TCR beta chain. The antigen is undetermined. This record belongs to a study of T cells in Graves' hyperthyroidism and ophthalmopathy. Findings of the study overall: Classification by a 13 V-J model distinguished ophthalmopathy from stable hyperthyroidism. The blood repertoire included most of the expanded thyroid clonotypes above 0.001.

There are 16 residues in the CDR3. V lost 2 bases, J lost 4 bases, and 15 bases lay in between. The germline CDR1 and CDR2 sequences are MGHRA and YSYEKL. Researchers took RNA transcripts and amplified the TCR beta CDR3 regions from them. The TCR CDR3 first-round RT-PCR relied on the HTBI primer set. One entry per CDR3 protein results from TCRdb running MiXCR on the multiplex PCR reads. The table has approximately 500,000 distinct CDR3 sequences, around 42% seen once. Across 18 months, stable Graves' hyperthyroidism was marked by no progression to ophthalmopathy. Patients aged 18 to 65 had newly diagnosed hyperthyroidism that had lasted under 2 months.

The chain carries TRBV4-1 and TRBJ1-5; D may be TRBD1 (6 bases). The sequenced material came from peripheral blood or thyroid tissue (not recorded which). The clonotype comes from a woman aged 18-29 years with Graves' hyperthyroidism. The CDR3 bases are TGCGCCAGCAGCCAACCACCGGGACACTTAAATCAGCCCCAGCATTTT. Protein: CASSQPPGHLNQPQHF.